Below are 23 T cell receptor beta chains sequenced from a single sample in a study of CD8+CD57+ T cells in acquired aplastic anemia. Using genomic DNA as the template, TCR beta VDJ and CDR3 profiling was carried out. TCRdb ran MiXCR on the reads and lists one entry per CDR3 protein. The data contain 150,000 to 200,000 distinct CDR3 sequences, 63% of them singletons. Sequencing input: sorted CD4+, CD8+, or CD8+CD57+ T cells (not recorded which) from PBMCs. Receptor source: a human donor in good health.

V usage is TRBV7-9 and J usage is TRBJ1-2; D is ambiguous. Trimming cost V 1 base and J 6 bases, with 9 bases left between them. Germline assignment: CDR1 SEHNR and CDR2 FQNEAQ (reference sequence). CDR3 length: 13 residues. The CDR3 spells CASSLVPTDGYTF. As DNA, the CDR3 is TGTGCCAGCAGCTTAGTACCGACGGATGGCTACACCTTC.

This clonotype was counted a single time. The rearrangement joins TRBV7-8 to TRBJ2-7, with TRBD1 matching over 7 bases. Per the germline V gene, CDR1 is SGHVS and CDR2 is FQNEAQ. The CDR3 runs 15 residues. V dropped 6 bases and J dropped 1; count of bases not matched to a gene: 9. CDR3 coding DNA: TGTGCCAGCAGGTTATCAGGGGGACGTTCCTACGAGCAGTACTTC. As protein: CASRLSGGRSYEQYF.

This clonotype has just a few counts. J is TRBJ2-1 and V is TRBV20-1; D perhaps matches TRBD2 (5 bases). Germline assignment: CDR1 DFQATT and CDR2 SNEGSKA (reference sequence). The CDR3 extends over 9 amino acids. Deletions cut 6 bases from V and 9 bases from J, with 6 bases between. CDR3 loop: CSAGVEQFF. The CDR3 DNA reads as TGCAGTGCCGGGGTTGAGCAGTTCTTC.

The rearrangement joins TRBV19 to TRBJ2-7; D gene ambiguous. V shed 3 bases and J shed 1 base, with 7 bases lying between them. This CDR3 is built from 13 residues. In germline, CDR1 is LNHDA, CDR2 SQIVND (reference sequence). CDR3 region: CASSIADSYEQYF. The CDR3 DNA reads TGTGCCAGTAGTATTGCGGATTCCTACGAGCAGTACTTC.

The chain couples TRBV4-2 to TRBJ1-1; no clear D gene. V lost 1 base and J lost 1, with 10 bases in between. This CDR3 spans 15 amino acids. Germline V gene sequence: CDR1 LGHNA, CDR2 YNFKEQ. The CDR3 region is CASSQGLAKNTEAFF. CDR3 DNA sequence: TGTGCCAGCAGCCAAGGACTAGCGAAGAACACTGAAGCTTTCTTT.

In regard to this clonotype: Compared with germline, one end of the junction differs, possibly owing to a read error. The chain is built from TRBV20-1 and TRBJ2-5; 9 nucleotides match TRBD2. CDR3 length equals 14 residues. Germline loops: CDR1 DFQATT, CDR2 SNEGSKA (reference sequence). The CDR3 nucleotides are TGCGGTGCGGACCGGGGACTAGCTCTAAAGACCCAGTACTTC. Translated, it gives CGADRGLALKTQYF.

This clonotype was detected once. CDR3: CASSLDQPSRGHFF. The CDR3 nucleotides read TGTGCCAGCAGCCTTGACCAACCGTCCAGGGGGCACTTCTTC. V is TRBV7-2 and J is TRBJ2-1; 8 nucleotides match TRBD1. With 5 bases clipped from V and 16 bases from J, the junction kept 16 bases outside the gene matches. The CDR3 runs to 14 residues. Germline CDR1 is SGHTA and CDR2 is FQGNSA.

The chain combines TRBV20-1 with TRBJ1-5, with 7 bases matching TRBD1. J gave up 4 bases and V 5 bases, and 2 bases lay outside the gene matches. Germline-derived CDR1 and CDR2 are DFQATT and SNEGSKA (reference sequence). The CDR3 runs to 12 residues. CDR3 amino acids: CSAGQVNQPQHF. The CDR3, as DNA: TGCAGTGCTGGACAGGTGAATCAGCCCCAGCATTTT.

The CDR3 reads CASSGVQGWSGNTIYF. CDR3 in DNA: TGTGCCAGCAGTGGAGTACAGGGTTGGTCTGGAAACACCATATATTTT. V usage is TRBV2 and J usage is TRBJ1-3; possibly TRBD1 for D (6 bases). The ends were cut back, 4 bases at V and 1 base at J, with 14 bases in the middle. The CDR3 is 16 residues long. Germline lookup yields CDR1 SNHLY and CDR2 FYNNEI. Filled out from reference TRBV2 and TRBJ1-3, the complete variable domain reads EPEVTQTPSHQVTQMGQEVILRCVPISNHLYFYWYRQILGQKVEFLVSFYNNEISEKSEIFDDQFSVERPDGSNFTLKIRSTKLEDSAMYFCASSGVQGWSGNTIYFGEGSWLTVV.

To note about this clonotype: A much larger clone sits a single nucleotide away, making a read error possible. The J gene is TRBJ2-7, the V gene TRBV5-6, with unresolved D. CDR1 is SGHDT, CDR2 YYEEEE, per germline. The CDR3 is made up of 14 amino acids. Trimming removed 1 base from V and 2 bases from J, with 10 bases in between. The CDR3 reads CASSLRESTYEQYF. CDR3 nucleotides: TGTGCCAGCAGCTTGCGTGAGTCTACCTACGAGCAGTACTTC.

The V call is TRBV6-5, the J call TRBJ2-2; a weak D match, TRBD1 (5 bases). Germline CDR1 and CDR2: MNHEY and SVGAGI. The CDR3 has 14 amino acids. Trimming stripped 9 bases from V and 8 bases from J, with 19 bases between. CDR3 sequence (DNA): TGTGCCAGTGGCAGCAGGGCACCCCAGGGGGAGCTGTTTTTT. Its protein product is CASGSRAPQGELFF.

CDR3 sequence (DNA): TGTGCCAGCAGTTCAGGGACAGTCGATGGCTACACCTTC. It codes for CASSSGTVDGYTF. The rearrangement uses TRBV7-9 and TRBJ1-2; 7 positions match TRBD1. CDR3 length: 13 amino acids. The J segment lost 6 bases and the V segment lost 6 bases, leaving 7 bases of the junction unmatched. The germline V gene has CDR1 SEHNR and CDR2 FQNEAQ (reference sequence).

This clonotype was seen ten or more times. CDR3 DNA sequence: TGTGCCAGCAGCCACCCGCGGGCGGGAGACACCGGGGAGCTGTTTTTT. Encoded protein: CASSHPRAGDTGELFF. The genes are TRBV7-9 and TRBJ2-2; 7 positions agree with TRBD2. Germline CDR1 is SEHNR and CDR2 is FQNEAQ (reference sequence). The trim removed 5 bases at V and 3 bases at J, leaving 9 bases unmatched. The CDR3 runs to 16 residues.

This clonotype was counted ten times or more. The genes are TRBV4-3 and TRBJ2-7; TRBD1 or TRBD2 may be the D gene (5 bases each). Germline CDR1 is LGHNA and CDR2 is YSLEER. The length of the CDR3 is 13 residues. Trimming left V 0 bases short and J 5 bases short, with 8 bases between. The DNA for the CDR3 is TGCGCCAGCAGCCAAGAGAGGGGAGACGAGCAGTACTTC. This encodes CASSQERGDEQYF.

V is TRBV29-1 and J is TRBJ2-1; D is possibly TRBD2 (6 bases). Trimming took off 4 bases at V and 7 bases at J, with 14 bases between the two ends. In germline, CDR1 is SQVTM, CDR2 ANQGSEA. This CDR3 is built from 13 residues. The CDR3 DNA reads TGCAGCGTTGGTAGCGGTATTCGTAATGAGCAGTTCTTC. Protein: CSVGSGIRNEQFF.

The chain employs TRBV7-6 and TRBJ2-7; TRBD1 matches 8 bases. The germline CDR1 and CDR2 sequences are SGHVS and FNYEAQ. The junction had 2 bases not matched to a gene; V was cut back by 5 bases and J by 2 bases. The CDR3 has 13 amino acids. CDR3 nucleotides: TGTGCCAGCAGCACGACAGGGGCCTACGAGCAGTACTTC. Protein sequence: CASSTTGAYEQYF.

The CDR3 DNA sequence: TGCAGCGTTCCCAGGGGCCCGGAGCTGTTTTTT. Translated, it gives CSVPRGPELFF. This sequence joins TRBV29-1 and TRBJ2-2; D perhaps matches TRBD1 (6 bases). This CDR3 has 11 residues. Germline V CDR1 and CDR2: SQVTM, ANQGSEA. Trimming left V 5 bases short and J 10 bases short, with 11 bases between.

This clonotype has a single count. The chain links TRBV7-3 to TRBJ2-1; 9 nucleotides align to TRBD1. V lost 2 bases, J lost 8 bases, and 16 bases stayed unmatched. The germline V gene has CDR1 SGHTA and CDR2 FQGTGA. This CDR3 has 18 amino acids. In nucleotides, the CDR3 is TGTGCCAGCAGCTTAGCTCTCTGGGGACAGGGAATTCGGGATGAGCAGTTCTTC. Translated: CASSLALWGQGIRDEQFF. The full variable domain, in which reference TRBV7-3 and TRBJ2-1 provide the parts outside the CDR3, is GAGVSQTPSNKVTEKGKYVELRCDPISGHTALYWYRQSLGQGPEFLIYFQGTGAADDSGLPNDRFFAVRPEGSVSTLKIQRTERGDSAVYLCASSLALWGQGIRDEQFFGPGTRLTVL.

The chain couples TRBV7-3 to TRBJ1-3; possible D gene TRBD1, 5 bases. CDR1 SGHTA and CDR2 FQGTGA come from the germline V gene. Trimming took 2 bases from V and 0 from J, leaving 20 bases between them. This CDR3 region has 19 residues. DNA for the CDR3: TGTGCCAGCAGCTTACGACCCAATTCAGGGTTTTTCTCTGGAAACACCATATATTTT. Residues: CASSLRPNSGFFSGNTIYF.

A single count supports this clonotype. This chain links TRBV5-1 with TRBJ2-3, with 7 bases fitting TRBD2. Per germline, CDR1 SGHRS and CDR2 YFSETQ. Trimming cost V 2 bases and J 4 bases; bases outside gene matches: 7. The CDR3 consists of 15 residues. CDR3: CASSLSGVSSDTQYF. The CDR3 DNA reads TGCGCCAGCAGCTTAAGCGGGGTCAGCTCAGATACGCAGTATTTT.

The chain has TRBV6-5 and TRBJ2-1, with 15 bases lining up with TRBD2. The CDR3 loop spans 17 amino acids. Unmatched junction bases numbered 5, after V lost 0 bases and J lost 8 bases. Germline V lookup: CDR1 MNHEY, CDR2 SVGAGI. The CDR3: CASSYSGLAGGYDEQFF. The CDR3 coding sequence is TGTGCCAGCAGTTACTCCGGACTAGCGGGAGGGTACGATGAGCAGTTCTTC.

This clonotype occurred many times. V gene TRBV15 combines with J gene TRBJ2-1, with D perhaps matching TRBD2 (5 bases). Germline lookup yields CDR1 LNHNV and CDR2 YYDKDF (reference sequence). The CDR3 has 13 amino acids. Trimming took 5 bases from V and 1 from J, leaving 6 bases between them. DNA of the CDR3: TGTGCCACCAGCCGGGATTCCTACAATGAGCAGTTCTTC. Amino acids: CATSRDSYNEQFF.

This clonotype was detected many times. The genes are TRBV29-1 and TRBJ1-1; a possible D gene is TRBD1 (6 bases). CDR3 length: 16 amino acids. From germline, CDR1 is SQVTM and CDR2 ANQGSEA. Trimming cost V 7 bases and J 3 bases, with 24 bases left between them. The CDR3 DNA sequence: TGCAGCGATGATAGAGCCGGGGGCAGGGAAGACACTGAAGCTTTCTTT. Its protein product is CSDDRAGGREDTEAFF.